This T cell receptor (beta chain) was recovered during a study of T cell responses to AZD1222 COVID-19 vaccine. Assay used: immunoSEQ multiplex PCR; TCRdb lists only in-frame clones, some missing. The table has 100,000 to 150,000 clones, 75% to 90% seen once; the top ten hold 11%. The J segment lost 5 bases and the V segment lost 3 bases, leaving 7 bases of the junction unmatched. The germline V gene has CDR1 SGDLS and CDR2 YYNGEE. This CDR3 comprises 15 residues. Sequencing used peripheral blood, obtained on day 0 of MenACWY control vaccination. The chain carries TRBV9 and TRBJ2-7; 11 bases line up with TRBD1. This sequence was found in an adult in good health. CDR3 in DNA: TGTGCCAGCAGCGAGGGGACAGGGGGAATCGACGAGCAGTACTTC. As protein: CASSEGTGGIDEQYF.